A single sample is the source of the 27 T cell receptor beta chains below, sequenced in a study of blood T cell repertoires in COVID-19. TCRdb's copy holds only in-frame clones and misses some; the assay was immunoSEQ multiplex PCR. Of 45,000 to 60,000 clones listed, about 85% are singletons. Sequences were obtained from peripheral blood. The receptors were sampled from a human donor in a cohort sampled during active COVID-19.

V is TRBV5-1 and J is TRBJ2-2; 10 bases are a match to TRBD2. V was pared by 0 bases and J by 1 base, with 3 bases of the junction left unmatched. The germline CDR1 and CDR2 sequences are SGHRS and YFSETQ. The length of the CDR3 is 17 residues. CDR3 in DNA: TGCGCCAGCAGCTTGGGGGGACTAGCGCGGAACACCGGGGAGCTGTTTTTT. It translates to CASSLGGLARNTGELFF. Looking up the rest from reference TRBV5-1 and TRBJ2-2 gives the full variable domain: KAGVTQTPRYLIKTRGQQVTLSCSPISGHRSVSWYQQTPGQGLQFLFEYFSETQRNKGNFPGRFSGRQFSNSRSEMNVSTLELGDSALYLCASSLGGLARNTGELFFGEGSRLTVL.

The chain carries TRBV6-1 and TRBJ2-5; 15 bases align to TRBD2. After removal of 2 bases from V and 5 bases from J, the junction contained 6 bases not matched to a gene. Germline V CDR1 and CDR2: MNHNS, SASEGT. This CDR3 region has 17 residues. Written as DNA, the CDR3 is TGTGCCAGCAGTGAAAGTCGGACTAGCGGGGGGGCCGAGACCCAGTACTTC. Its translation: CASSESRTSGGAETQYF.

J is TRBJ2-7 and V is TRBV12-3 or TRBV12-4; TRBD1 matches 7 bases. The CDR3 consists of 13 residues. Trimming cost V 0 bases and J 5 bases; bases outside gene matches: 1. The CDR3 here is CASSLAGGNEQYF. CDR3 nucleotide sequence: TGTGCCAGCAGTTTAGCAGGGGGCAACGAGCAGTACTTC.

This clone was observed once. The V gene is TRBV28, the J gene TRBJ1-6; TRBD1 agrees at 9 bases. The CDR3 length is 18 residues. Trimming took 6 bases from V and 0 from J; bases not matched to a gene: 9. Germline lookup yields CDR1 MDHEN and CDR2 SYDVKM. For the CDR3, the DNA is TGTGCCAGCAGATCCCGTGACAGGGGGAGCTCCTATAATTCACCCCTCCACTTT. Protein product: CASRSRDRGSSYNSPLHF.

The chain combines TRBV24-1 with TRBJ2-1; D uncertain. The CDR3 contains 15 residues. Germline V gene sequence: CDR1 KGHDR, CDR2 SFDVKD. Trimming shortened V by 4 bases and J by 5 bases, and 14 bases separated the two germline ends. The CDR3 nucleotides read TGTGCCACCAGTGAGGGCCTCAGCTGGGACAATGAGCAGTTCTTC. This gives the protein CATSEGLSWDNEQFF.

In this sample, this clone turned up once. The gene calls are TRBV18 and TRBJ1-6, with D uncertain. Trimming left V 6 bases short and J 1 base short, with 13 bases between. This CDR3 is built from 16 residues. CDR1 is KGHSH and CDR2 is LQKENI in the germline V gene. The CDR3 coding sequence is TGTGCCAGCTCGCCGGGTGGGAGATCCTATAATTCACCCCTCCACTTT. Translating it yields CASSPGGRSYNSPLHF.

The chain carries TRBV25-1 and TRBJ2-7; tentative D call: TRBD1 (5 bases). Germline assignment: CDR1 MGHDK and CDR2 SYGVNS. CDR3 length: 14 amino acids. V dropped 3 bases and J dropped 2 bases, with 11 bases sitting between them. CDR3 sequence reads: CASSDPRTPYEQYF. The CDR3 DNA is TGTGCCAGCAGTGATCCCAGGACACCCTACGAGCAGTACTTC.

CDR3 DNA: TGTGCCAGTGGGGACAGCATGAACACTGAAGCTTTCTTT. It encodes CASGDSMNTEAFF. This sequence joins TRBV19 and TRBJ1-1; TRBD1 aligns across 7 bases. Unmatched junction bases numbered 3, after V lost 8 bases and J lost 0 bases. This CDR3 is built from 13 residues. Germline CDR1 LNHDA, CDR2 SQIVND (reference sequence).

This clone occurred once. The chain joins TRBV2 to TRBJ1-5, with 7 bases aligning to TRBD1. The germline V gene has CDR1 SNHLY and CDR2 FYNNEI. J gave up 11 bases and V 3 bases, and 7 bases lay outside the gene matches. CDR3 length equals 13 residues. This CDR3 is CASSERGRVSQHF. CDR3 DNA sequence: TGTGCCAGCAGTGAGAGGGGGCGGGTGTCCCAGCATTTT.

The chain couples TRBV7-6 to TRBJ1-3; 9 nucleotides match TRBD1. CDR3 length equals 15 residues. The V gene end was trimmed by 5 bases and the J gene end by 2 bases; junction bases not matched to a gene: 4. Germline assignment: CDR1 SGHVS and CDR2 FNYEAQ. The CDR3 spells CASSQRQGAGNTIYF. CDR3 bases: TGTGCCAGCAGCCAAAGACAGGGGGCTGGAAACACCATATATTTT.

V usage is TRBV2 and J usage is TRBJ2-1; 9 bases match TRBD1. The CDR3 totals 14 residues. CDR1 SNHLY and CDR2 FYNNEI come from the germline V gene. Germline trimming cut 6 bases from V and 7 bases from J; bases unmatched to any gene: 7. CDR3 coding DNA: TGTGCCAGCAGGTGGACAGGGGTTTCTAATGAGCAGTTCTTC. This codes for CASRWTGVSNEQFF.

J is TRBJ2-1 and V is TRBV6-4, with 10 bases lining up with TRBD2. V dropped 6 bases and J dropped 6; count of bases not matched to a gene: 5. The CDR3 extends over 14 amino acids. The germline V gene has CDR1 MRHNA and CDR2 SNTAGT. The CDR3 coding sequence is TGTGCCAGCAGCGTCGGACTAGCGGCCAATGAGCAGTTCTTC. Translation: CASSVGLAANEQFF.

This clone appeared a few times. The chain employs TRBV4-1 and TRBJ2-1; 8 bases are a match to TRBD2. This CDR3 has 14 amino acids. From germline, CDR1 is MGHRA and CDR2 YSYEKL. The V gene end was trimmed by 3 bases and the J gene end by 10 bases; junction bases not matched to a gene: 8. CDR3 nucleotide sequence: TGCGCCAGCAGCCACGGGACTAGTTTGTCCGAGCAGTTCTTC. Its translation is CASSHGTSLSEQFF.

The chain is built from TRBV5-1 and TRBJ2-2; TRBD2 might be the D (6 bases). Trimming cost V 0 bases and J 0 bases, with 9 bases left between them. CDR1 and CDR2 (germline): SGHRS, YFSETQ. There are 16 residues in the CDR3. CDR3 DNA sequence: TGCGCCAGCAGCTTGGTCGGGACTTCGAACACCGGGGAGCTGTTTTTT. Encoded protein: CASSLVGTSNTGELFF.

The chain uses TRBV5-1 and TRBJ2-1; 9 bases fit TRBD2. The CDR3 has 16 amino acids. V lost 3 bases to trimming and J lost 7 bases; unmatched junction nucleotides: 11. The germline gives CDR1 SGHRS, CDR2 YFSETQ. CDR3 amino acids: CASSSQGGGARNEQFF. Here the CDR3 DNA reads TGCGCCAGCAGCTCTCAGGGCGGGGGGGCAAGGAATGAGCAGTTCTTC.

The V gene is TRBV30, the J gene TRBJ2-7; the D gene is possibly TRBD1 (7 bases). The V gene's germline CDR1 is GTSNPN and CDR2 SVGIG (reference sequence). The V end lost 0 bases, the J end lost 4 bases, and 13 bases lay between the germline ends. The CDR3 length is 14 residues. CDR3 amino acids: CAWSVRPGGYEQYF. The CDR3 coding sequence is TGTGCCTGGAGTGTCCGTCCAGGGGGGTACGAGCAGTACTTC.

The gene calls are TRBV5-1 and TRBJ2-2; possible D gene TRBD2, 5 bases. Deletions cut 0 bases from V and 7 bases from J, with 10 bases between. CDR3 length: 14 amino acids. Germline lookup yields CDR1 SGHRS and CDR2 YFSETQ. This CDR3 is CASSLALGLGELFF. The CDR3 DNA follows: TGCGCCAGCAGCTTGGCCCTAGGACTCGGGGAGCTGTTTTTT.

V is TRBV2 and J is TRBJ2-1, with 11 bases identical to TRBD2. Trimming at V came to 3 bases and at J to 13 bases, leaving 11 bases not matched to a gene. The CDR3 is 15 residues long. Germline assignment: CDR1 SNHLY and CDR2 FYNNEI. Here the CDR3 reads CASSDILGTSGDQFF. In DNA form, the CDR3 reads TGTGCCAGCAGTGATATTCTGGGGACTAGCGGAGACCAGTTCTTC.

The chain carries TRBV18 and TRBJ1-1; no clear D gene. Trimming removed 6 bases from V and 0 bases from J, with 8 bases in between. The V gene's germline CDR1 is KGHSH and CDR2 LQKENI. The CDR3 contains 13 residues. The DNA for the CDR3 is TGTGCCAGCTCGCGGGCCCTGAACACTGAAGCTTTCTTT. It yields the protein CASSRALNTEAFF.

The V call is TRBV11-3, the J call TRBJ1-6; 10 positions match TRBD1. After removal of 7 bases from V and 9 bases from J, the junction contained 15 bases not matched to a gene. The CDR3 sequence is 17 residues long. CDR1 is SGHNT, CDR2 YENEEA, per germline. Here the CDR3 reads CASIQQGRDRGGSPLHF. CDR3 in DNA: TGTGCCAGCATCCAGCAGGGAAGGGACAGGGGAGGTTCACCCCTCCACTTT. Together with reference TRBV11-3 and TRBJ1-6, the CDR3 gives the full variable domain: EAGVVQSPRYKIIEKKQPVAFWCNPISGHNTLYWYLQNLGQGPELLIRYENEEAVDDSQLPKDRFSAERLKGVDSTLKIQPAELGDSAVYLCASIQQGRDRGGSPLHFGNGTRLTVT.

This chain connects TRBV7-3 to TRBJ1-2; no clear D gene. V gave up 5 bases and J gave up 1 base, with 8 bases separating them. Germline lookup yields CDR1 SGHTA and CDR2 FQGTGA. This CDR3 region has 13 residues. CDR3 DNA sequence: TGTGCCAGCAGCCCGGGGATTAACTATGGCTACACCTTC. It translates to CASSPGINYGYTF.

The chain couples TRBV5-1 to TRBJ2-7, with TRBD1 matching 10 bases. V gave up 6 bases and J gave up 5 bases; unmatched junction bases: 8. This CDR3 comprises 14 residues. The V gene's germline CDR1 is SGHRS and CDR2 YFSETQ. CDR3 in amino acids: CASKTGTGADEQYF. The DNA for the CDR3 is TGCGCCAGCAAAACCGGGACAGGGGCCGACGAGCAGTACTTC.

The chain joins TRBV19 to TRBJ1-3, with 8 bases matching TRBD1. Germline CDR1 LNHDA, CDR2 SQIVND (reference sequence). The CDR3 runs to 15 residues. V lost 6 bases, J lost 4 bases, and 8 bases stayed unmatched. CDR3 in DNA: TGTGCCAGTAGGAGCCGGACAGGGTCAGGAAACACCATATATTTT. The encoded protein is CASRSRTGSGNTIYF. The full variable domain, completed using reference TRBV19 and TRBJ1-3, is DGGITQSPKYLFRKEGQNVTLSCEQNLNHDAMYWYRQDPGQGLRLIYYSQIVNDFQKGDIAEGYSVSREKKESFPLTVTSAQKNPTAFYLCASRSRTGSGNTIYFGEGSWLTVV.

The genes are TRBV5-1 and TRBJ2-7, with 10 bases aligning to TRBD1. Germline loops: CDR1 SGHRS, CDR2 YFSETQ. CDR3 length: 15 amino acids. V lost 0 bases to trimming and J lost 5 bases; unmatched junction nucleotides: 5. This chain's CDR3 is CASSLGGTGAHEQYF. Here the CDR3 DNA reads TGCGCCAGCAGCTTGGGCGGGACAGGGGCCCACGAGCAGTACTTC.

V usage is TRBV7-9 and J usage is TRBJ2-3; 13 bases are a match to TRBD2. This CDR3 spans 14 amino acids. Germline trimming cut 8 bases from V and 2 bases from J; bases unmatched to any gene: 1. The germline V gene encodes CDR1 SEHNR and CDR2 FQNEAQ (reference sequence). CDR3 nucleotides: TGTGCCAGCGGGACTAGCGGGACCACAGATACGCAGTATTTT. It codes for CASGTSGTTDTQYF.

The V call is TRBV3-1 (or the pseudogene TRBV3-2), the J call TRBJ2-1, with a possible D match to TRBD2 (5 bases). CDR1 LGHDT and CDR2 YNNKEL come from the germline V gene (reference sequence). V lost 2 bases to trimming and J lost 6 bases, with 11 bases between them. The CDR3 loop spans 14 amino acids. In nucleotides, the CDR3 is TGTGCCAGCAGCCAATATACACTAGTCAATGAGCAGTTCTTC. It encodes CASSQYTLVNEQFF.

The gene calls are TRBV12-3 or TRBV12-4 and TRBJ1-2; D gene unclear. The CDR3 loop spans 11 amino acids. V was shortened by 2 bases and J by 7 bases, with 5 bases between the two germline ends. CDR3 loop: CASSLNGGYTF. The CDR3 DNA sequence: TGTGCCAGCAGTTTAAACGGTGGCTACACCTTC.